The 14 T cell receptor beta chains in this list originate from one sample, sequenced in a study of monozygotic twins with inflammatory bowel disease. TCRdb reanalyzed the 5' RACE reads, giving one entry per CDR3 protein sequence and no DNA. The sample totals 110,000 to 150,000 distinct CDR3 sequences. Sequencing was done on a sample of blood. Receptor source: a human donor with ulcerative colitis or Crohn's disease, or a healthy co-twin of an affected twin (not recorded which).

The CDR3 sequence: CASSPSGGAIGELFF. This chain connects TRBV7-6 to TRBJ2-2; lacking DNA, the TRBD1 call made by TCRdb goes unchecked. The CDR3 length is 15 residues. CDR1 is SGHVS and CDR2 is FNYEAQ in the germline V gene.

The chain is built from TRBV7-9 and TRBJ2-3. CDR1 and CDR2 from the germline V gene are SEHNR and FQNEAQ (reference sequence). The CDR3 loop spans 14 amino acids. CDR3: CASSFSATTDTQYF. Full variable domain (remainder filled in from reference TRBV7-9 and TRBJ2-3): DTGVSQNPRHKITKRGQNVTFRCDPISEHNRLYWYRQTLGQGPEFLTYFQNEAQLEKSRLLSDRFSAERPKGSFSTLEIQRTEQGDSAMYLCASSFSATTDTQYFGPGTRLTVL.

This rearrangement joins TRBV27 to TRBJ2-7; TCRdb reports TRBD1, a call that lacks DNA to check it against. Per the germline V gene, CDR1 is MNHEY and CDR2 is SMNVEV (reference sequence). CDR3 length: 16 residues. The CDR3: CASSLGDARSFREQYF.

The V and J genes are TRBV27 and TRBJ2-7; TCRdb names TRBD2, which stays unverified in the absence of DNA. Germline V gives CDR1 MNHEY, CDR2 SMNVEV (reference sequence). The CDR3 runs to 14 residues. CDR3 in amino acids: CASSLSGGNYEQYF.

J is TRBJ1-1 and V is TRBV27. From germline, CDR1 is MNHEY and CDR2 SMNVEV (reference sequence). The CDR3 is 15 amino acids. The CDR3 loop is CASSPDFRFNTEAFF.

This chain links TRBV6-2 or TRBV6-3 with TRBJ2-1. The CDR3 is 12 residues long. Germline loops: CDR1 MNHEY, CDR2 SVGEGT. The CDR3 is CASGTTANEQFF.

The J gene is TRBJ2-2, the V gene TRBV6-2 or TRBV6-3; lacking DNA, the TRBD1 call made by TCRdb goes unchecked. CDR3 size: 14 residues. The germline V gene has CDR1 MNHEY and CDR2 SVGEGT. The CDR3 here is CASSHPGPAGELFF.

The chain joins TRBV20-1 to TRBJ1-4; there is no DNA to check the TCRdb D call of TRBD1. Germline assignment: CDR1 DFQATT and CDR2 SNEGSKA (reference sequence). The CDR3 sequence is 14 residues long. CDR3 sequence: CSVFAGAWLEKLFF.

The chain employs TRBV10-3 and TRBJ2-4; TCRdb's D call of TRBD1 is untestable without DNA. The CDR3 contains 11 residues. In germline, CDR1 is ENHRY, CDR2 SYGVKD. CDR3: CAISEGTGQYF.

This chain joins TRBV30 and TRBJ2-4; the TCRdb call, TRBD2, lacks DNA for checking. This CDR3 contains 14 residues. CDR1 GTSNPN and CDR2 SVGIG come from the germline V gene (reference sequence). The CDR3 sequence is CAWSELGPKNIQYF.

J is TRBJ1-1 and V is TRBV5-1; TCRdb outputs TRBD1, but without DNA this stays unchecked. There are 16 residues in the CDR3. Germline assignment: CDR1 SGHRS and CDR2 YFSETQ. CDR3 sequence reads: CASSLKGAVRGTEAFF.

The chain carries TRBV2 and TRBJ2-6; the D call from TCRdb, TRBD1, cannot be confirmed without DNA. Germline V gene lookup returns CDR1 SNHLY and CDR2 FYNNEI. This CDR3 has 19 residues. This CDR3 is CASSPGPGQGLTGANVLTF.

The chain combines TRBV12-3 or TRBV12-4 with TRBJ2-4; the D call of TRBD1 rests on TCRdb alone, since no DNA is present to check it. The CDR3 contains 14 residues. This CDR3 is CASSLGGQGAFQYF.

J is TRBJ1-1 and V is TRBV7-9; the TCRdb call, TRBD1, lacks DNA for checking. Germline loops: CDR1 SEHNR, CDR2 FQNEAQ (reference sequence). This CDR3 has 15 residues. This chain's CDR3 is CASSFSGHMNTEAFF.